The TCR beta chain described here comes from a study of T cells in Graves' hyperthyroidism and ophthalmopathy. The V end was cut by 8 bases, the J end by 3 bases, with 17 bases between. Germline V lookup: CDR1 SNHLY, CDR2 FYNNEI. There are 16 residues in the CDR3. Amplification targeted TCR beta CDR3 regions from RNA transcripts. First-round RT-PCR targeting the TCR CDR3 was performed with the HTBI primer set. TCRdb re-derived calls from the multiplex PCR reads in MiXCR, one entry per CDR3 protein. The sample lists hundreds of thousands of distinct CDR3 sequences, roughly 40% occurring once. On the basis of clinical symptoms, serum thyroxine and TRAb, thyroid ultrasound and orbital computed tomography, diagnoses were made.

The material sequenced was blood. This TCR came from a man aged 18 to 30 with Graves' hyperthyroidism. The genes are TRBV2 and TRBJ2-6, with D perhaps TRBD1 (5 bases). The CDR3 DNA sequence: TGTGCCAGCTCACCATCCAGGCAGGGTGGGGCCAACGTCCTGACTTTC. This codes for CASSPSRQGGANVLTF.